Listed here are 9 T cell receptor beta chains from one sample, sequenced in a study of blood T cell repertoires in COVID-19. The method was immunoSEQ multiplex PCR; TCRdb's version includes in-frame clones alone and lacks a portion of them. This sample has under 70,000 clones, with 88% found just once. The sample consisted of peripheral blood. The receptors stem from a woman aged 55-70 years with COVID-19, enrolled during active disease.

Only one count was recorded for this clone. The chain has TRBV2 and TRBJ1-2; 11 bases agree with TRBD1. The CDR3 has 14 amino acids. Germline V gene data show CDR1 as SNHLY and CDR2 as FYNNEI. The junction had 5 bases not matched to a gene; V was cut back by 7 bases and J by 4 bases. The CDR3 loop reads CASTTGQGAYGYTF. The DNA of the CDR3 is TGTGCCAGCACAACCGGACAGGGGGCCTATGGCTACACCTTC.

The CDR3 DNA is TGTGCCATCAGTGGACCCGGGGACAGGATTCTTAGCACCGGGGAGCTGTTTTTT. Its protein is CAISGPGDRILSTGELFF. The genes are TRBV10-3 and TRBJ2-2, with 8 bases aligning to TRBD1. The CDR3 runs to 18 residues. The J segment lost 4 bases and the V segment lost 4 bases, leaving 14 bases of the junction unmatched. Per the germline V gene, CDR1 is ENHRY and CDR2 is SYGVKD.

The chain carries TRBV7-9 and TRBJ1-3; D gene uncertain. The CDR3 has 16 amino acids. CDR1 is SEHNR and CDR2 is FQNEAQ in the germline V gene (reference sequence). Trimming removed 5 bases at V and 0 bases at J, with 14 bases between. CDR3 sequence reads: CASSPGDGNSGNTIYF. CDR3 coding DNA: TGTGCCAGCAGCCCAGGCGACGGGAACTCTGGAAACACCATATATTTT.

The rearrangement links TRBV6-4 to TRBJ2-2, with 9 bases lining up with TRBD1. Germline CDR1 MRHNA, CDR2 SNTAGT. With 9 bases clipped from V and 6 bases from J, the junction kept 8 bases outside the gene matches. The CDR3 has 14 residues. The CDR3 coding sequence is TGTGCCAGTTCCTTGGACAGGGGAGCCGGGGAGCTGTTTTTT. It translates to CASSLDRGAGELFF.

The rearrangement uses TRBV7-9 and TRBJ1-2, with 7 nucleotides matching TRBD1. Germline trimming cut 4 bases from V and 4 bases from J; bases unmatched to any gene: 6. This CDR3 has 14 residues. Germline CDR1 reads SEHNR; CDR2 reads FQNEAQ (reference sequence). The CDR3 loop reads CASSSSPGGYGYTF. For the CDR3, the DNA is TGTGCCAGCAGCTCATCCCCAGGGGGCTATGGCTACACCTTC.

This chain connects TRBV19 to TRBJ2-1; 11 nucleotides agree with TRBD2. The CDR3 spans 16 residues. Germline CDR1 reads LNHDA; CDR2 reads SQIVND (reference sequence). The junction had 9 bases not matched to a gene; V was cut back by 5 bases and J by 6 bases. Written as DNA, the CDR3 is TGTGCCAGTAGTCCGTTACTAGCGGGGGCCTTCAATGAGCAGTTCTTC. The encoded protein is CASSPLLAGAFNEQFF.

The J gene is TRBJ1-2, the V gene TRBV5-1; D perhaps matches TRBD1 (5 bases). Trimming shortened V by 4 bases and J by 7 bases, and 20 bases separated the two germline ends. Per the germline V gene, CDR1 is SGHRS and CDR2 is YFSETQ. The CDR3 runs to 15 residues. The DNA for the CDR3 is TGCGCCAGCAGCGCGGGGCTCGGGCAGCTAGGTGGCTACACCTTC. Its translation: CASSAGLGQLGGYTF.

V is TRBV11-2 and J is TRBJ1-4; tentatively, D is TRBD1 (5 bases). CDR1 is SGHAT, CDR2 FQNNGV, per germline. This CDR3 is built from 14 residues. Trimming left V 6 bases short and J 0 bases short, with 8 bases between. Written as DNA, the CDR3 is TGTGCCAGCAGTTCAGGGCCAACTAATGAAAAACTGTTTTTT. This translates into CASSSGPTNEKLFF.

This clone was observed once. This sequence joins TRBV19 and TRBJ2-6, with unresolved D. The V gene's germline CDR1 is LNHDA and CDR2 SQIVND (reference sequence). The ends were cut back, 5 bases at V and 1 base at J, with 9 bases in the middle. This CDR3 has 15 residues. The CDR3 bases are TGTGCCAGTAGTCCCTATTTATCTGGGGCCAACGTCCTGACTTTC. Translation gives CASSPYLSGANVLTF.